This T cell receptor (beta chain) was sequenced during a study of control samples from healthy donors and cancer patients. Only in-frame clones appear in the TCRdb table, and some are missing; sequencing was by immunoSEQ multiplex PCR. The sample holds about 190,000 clones, 80% to 95% seen once. The CDR3 totals 18 residues. The V segment lost 4 bases and the J segment 0 bases; nucleotides outside the gene matches: 7. Germline values: CDR1 LNHDA, CDR2 SQIVND (reference sequence). The sample comprised blood. The rearrangement uses TRBV19 and TRBJ1-6, with 9 bases identical to TRBD1. The receptor was isolated from a man aged 18 to 35 in good health. CDR3 sequence: CASSSGQGQSSYNSPLHF. CDR3 DNA sequence: TGTGCCAGTAGTAGCGGACAGGGGCAGAGCTCCTATAATTCACCCCTCCACTTT.